The subject of this entry is one TCR beta chain. The data were produced by immunoSEQ multiplex PCR, yet TCRdb's version contains in-frame clones alone and is incomplete. The repertoire holds about 120,000 clones, roughly nine tenths seen once, with less than 2% in the top ten. Trimming cost V 0 bases and J 4 bases, with 9 bases left between them. The CDR3 is made up of 14 amino acids. Germline CDR1 PRHDT, CDR2 FYEKMQ (reference sequence). The data are from a study of blood T cell repertoires in COVID-19. V usage is TRBV13 and J usage is TRBJ1-2; D is unresolved. The receptor comes from a human donor with active COVID-19. The donor label of this sample is uncertain. Material: peripheral blood. CDR3 in amino acids: CASSLGLVFYGYTF. In DNA, the CDR3 is TGTGCCAGCAGCTTAGGCCTCGTGTTCTATGGCTACACCTTC.